This T cell receptor (beta chain) was identified in a study of beta chain features in type 1 diabetes. About the research overall: Age, gender and cell yields were similar between patients and healthy donors.

The CDR3 has 17 residues. Losses at the gene ends were 4 bases for V and 5 bases for J; bases not matched to a gene: 9. CDR1 SGHTA and CDR2 FQGNSA come from the germline V gene. One heparinised blood draw averaging about 116 mL was given by each donor. Sorted CD4+ subsets: naive, central memory, regulatory, stem cell-like memory (CD45RO/CCR7/CD25/CD127/CD95/CD27 panel). The entirety of the isolated RNA underwent reverse transcription, so expressed TCRB transcripts were sequenced. Naive, central memory and regulatory T cell samples came to a mean of roughly 4 million reads. Repertoires were generated with immunoSEQ multiplex PCR, while TCRdb's copy carries only in-frame clones and drops some. The data hold approximately 140,000 clones, with 9.7% observed a single time.

The chain is built from TRBV7-2 and TRBJ2-1, with 12 nucleotides matching TRBD2. This receptor was taken from a middle-aged woman in good health. Sample: central memory CD4+ T cells from blood. The CDR3 DNA is TGTGCCAGCAGCTCCTGGGGTCTAGCGGGGGGGGACAATGAGCAGTTCTTC. Protein sequence: CASSSWGLAGGDNEQFF.